This TCR beta chain was sequenced for a study of T cell responses to AZD1222 COVID-19 vaccine. Points from the study as a whole: Sampling that yielded the repertoires occurred only after the peak T cell response.

A note on this clone: The antigen is undetermined.

Using immunoSEQ multiplex PCR, the repertoire was profiled, and TCRdb retains in-frame clones only, with some absent. This table has 100,000 to 140,000 clones, 85% to 95% appearing once. The sequencing here drew on peripheral blood, taken 28 days after the second AZD1222 dose. This receptor was identified in an adult who received the AZD1222 COVID-19 vaccine.

CDR3 protein: CASSLRREAFF. Here the CDR3 DNA reads TGTGCCAGCAGCCTTAGGAGGGAAGCTTTCTTT. This chain joins TRBV3-1 (or the pseudogene TRBV3-2) and TRBJ1-1; D remains unclear. Germline V gives CDR1 LGHDT, CDR2 YNNKEL (reference sequence). The V gene lost 4 bases and the J gene lost 8 bases, with 8 bases spanning the gap. CDR3 length: 11 amino acids.